A selection of T cell receptor beta chains follows, all from one sample in a study of identical twins. TCRdb redid the calling of the 5' RACE reads with MiXCR, one entry per CDR3 protein. The sample carries hundreds of thousands of distinct CDR3 sequences, less than 9.5% recorded once. What was sequenced was memory (CD45RO+) T cells sorted from blood. Every receptor here comes from a woman aged 18-29 years in good health. Each CDR3 is given with its conserved first and last residue. Fields, in order: CDR3 DNA, CDR3 protein, V gene, clone size, D gene, J gene. A D gene is named only where the DNA matches it firmly. Size is stated for part of the rows, as once, few or many counts, or as a class when the clone is expanded.

TGTGCCAGCAGCCAAGACTTGGCCCGTAGCGATGAGCAGTTCTTC | CASSQDLARSDEQFF | TRBV3-1 | NA | NA | TRBJ2-1
TGCGCCAGCAGCCTAGCGGGTTCGGTCACCGGGGAGCTGTTTTTT | CASSLAGSVTGELFF | TRBV5-1 | NA | TRBD2 | TRBJ2-2
TGTGCCAGCAGGCTACAGGGGAGGATATGGGATACGCAGTATTTT | CASRLQGRIWDTQYF | TRBV7-2 | many | NA | TRBJ2-3
TGTGCCAGCAGCTTAACTCAGACTGAAGCTTTCTTT | CASSLTQTEAFF | TRBV7-9 | many | NA | TRBJ1-1
TGTGCCAGCAGCTACCGGGACAGGAACCCAAGGAAAGCTTTCTTT | CASSYRDRNPRKAFF | TRBV5-5 | many | TRBD1 | TRBJ1-1
TGTGCCAGCAGCTTAGGGTTCCCAGGGCTGGAGAACTATGGCTACACCTTC | CASSLGFPGLENYGYTF | TRBV7-9 | few | NA | TRBJ1-2
TGTGCCGGAGTAGGGAACACTGAAGCTTTCTTT | CAGVGNTEAFF | TRBV2 | few | NA | TRBJ1-1
TGTGCCAGCAGTTACTTTGGGGTCTACGAGCAGTACTTC | CASSYFGVYEQYF | TRBV6-2/TRBV6-3 | NA | NA | TRBJ2-7
TGTGCCAGCAGTGGGGGCGGGACCTACGAGCAGTACTTC | CASSGGGTYEQYF | TRBV25-1 | many | NA | TRBJ2-7
TGCGCCAGCAGCCCAGGACAGGCTGGAAACACCATATATTTT | CASSPGQAGNTIYF | TRBV5-1 | NA | TRBD1 | TRBJ1-3
TGTGCCAGCAGCTTCCGACTAGCGGGGTACAATGAGCAGTTCTTC | CASSFRLAGYNEQFF | TRBV11-2 | NA | TRBD2 | TRBJ2-1
TGTGCCAGCAGCTTAACTGGCATTTACACAGATACGCAGTATTTT | CASSLTGIYTDTQYF | TRBV13 | NA | NA | TRBJ2-3
TGTGCCAGCAGCCGGGACAGGACCTATAGCAATCAGCCCCAGCATTTT | CASSRDRTYSNQPQHF | TRBV6-1 | few | TRBD1 | TRBJ1-5
TGTGCCAGCAGCCAACCGGGACAGAACAATGAGCAGTTCTTC | CASSQPGQNNEQFF | TRBV3-1 | few | TRBD1 | TRBJ2-1
TGCGCCAGCAGCTTGGGCGTCAGGGGCGAGCAGTACTTC | CASSLGVRGEQYF | TRBV5-1 | many | NA | TRBJ2-7
TGCAGTGCTCCGACAGCTTCTGGAAACACCATATATTTT | CSAPTASGNTIYF | TRBV20-1 | few | NA | TRBJ1-3
TGCAGTGCCCACCCGCCAGCCTACAATGAGCAGTTCTTC | CSAHPPAYNEQFF | TRBV20-1 | NA | NA | TRBJ2-1
TGTGCCAGCAGGGCCCGGGGGAGGTACTCCTACGAGCAGTACTTC | CASRARGRYSYEQYF | TRBV27 | NA | NA | TRBJ2-7
TGCAGTGCTAGAGTTGAAGGGACAGGCGAGCAGTACTTC | CSARVEGTGEQYF | TRBV20-1 | NA | TRBD1 | TRBJ2-7
TGTGCCATCAGTGAGGGTTATCAAGAGCAGTACTTC | CAISEGYQEQYF | TRBV10-3 | many | NA | TRBJ2-7
TGTGCCAGCACCCTAATAGGGACTTCCCAAGAGACCCAGTACTTC | CASTLIGTSQETQYF | TRBV7-2 | many | NA | TRBJ2-5
TGTGCCAGCAGCCCCGTCGGGGGGAACGCCTACGAGCAGTACTTC | CASSPVGGNAYEQYF | TRBV6-1 | NA | TRBD2 | TRBJ2-7
TGTGCCAGTAGAGGCCGGGGCGGCGGGGCCTCCTACAATGAGCAGTTCTTC | CASRGRGGGASYNEQFF | TRBV19 | NA | NA | TRBJ2-1
TGCAGCGTTGAGAGGACAGGGCCCTACGAGCAGTACTTC | CSVERTGPYEQYF | TRBV29-1 | NA | TRBD1 | TRBJ2-7
TGCAGTGCTGGGACTAGACTCGAATACGCCAAAAACATTCAGTACTTC | CSAGTRLEYAKNIQYF | TRBV20-1 | few | TRBD2 | TRBJ2-4
TGTGCCAGCAGCCCGAGCCAGTGGGGCTACACCTTC | CASSPSQWGYTF | TRBV11-2 | many | NA | TRBJ1-2
TGTGCCAGCAGTTACTCGAGATCCAAAGCTACCGGGGAGCTGTTTTTT | CASSYSRSKATGELFF | TRBV6-5 | few | NA | TRBJ2-2
TGTGCCATCAAGGCCGGGACCCAAGAAGAGACCCAGTACTTC | CAIKAGTQEETQYF | TRBV10-3 | many | NA | TRBJ2-5
TGTGCCAGTAGCGGGGTTCATGGGAGCAATCAGCCCCAGCATTTT | CASSGVHGSNQPQHF | TRBV19 | NA | NA | TRBJ1-5
TGCAGCGTTGGCGACAGGGGTTACGAGCAGTACTTC | CSVGDRGYEQYF | TRBV29-1 | NA | TRBD1 | TRBJ2-7
TGTGCCAGCAGAGAACTAGCGGGGCTGAACAATGAGCAGTTCTTC | CASRELAGLNNEQFF | TRBV2 | many | TRBD2 | TRBJ2-1
TGTGCTACGGCCGGGTACAATGAGCAGTTCTTC | CATAGYNEQFF | TRBV10-3 | NA | NA | TRBJ2-1
TGCGCCAGCAGCTTGGAGGGGGAGACCCAGTACTTC | CASSLEGETQYF | TRBV5-1 | many | NA | TRBJ2-5
TGCAGTGCTAGCTCGGTTTTAAACAATGAGCAGTTCTTC | CSASSVLNNEQFF | TRBV20-1 | many | NA | TRBJ2-1
TGTGCCAGCAGCTCGCGACTAGCCCCCTCGGAGCAGTTCTTC | CASSSRLAPSEQFF | TRBV5-4 | many | TRBD2 | TRBJ2-1
TGCAGCGTTGTAGGTAGCGGGGCAGCCTACGAGCAGTACTTC | CSVVGSGAAYEQYF | TRBV29-1 | many | TRBD2 | TRBJ2-7
TGTGCCAGCAGCTTGGGGATTCCGGAGACCCAGTACTTC | CASSLGIPETQYF | TRBV5-6 | few | NA | TRBJ2-5
TGTGCCAGCAGCCAAGCGGGAGGCACAGATACGCAGTATTTT | CASSQAGGTDTQYF | TRBV3-1 | NA | NA | TRBJ2-3
TGTGCCAGCAGCCTTCTCTCGGGGTTCAGCTCCTACAATGAGCAGTTCTTC | CASSLLSGFSSYNEQFF | TRBV5-6 | NA | NA | TRBJ2-1
TGTGCCAGCAGTCGAACTAGACTAGCGGGAGCTCGGGAGCAGTACTTC | CASSRTRLAGAREQYF | TRBV6-1 | few | TRBD2 | TRBJ2-7
TGCAGTGCTAGAGCAACCCCCCAGGGGACGCCCCGTACTGGGGCCAACGTCCTGACTTTC | CSARATPQGTPRTGANVLTF | TRBV20-1 | NA | NA | TRBJ2-6
TGCAGTGCTCGAGCCTTGGTGGGATCGGGAGATACGCAGTATTTT | CSARALVGSGDTQYF | TRBV20-1 | NA | NA | TRBJ2-3
TGTGCCAGCAGCTTAAACGTCGGGGTCGGCTACACCTTC | CASSLNVGVGYTF | TRBV11-3 | few | NA | TRBJ1-2
TGTGCCAGCAGTTACTATAGGGCCAACGAGCAGTACTTC | CASSYYRANEQYF | TRBV6-5 | NA | NA | TRBJ2-7
TGTGCCAGCAGCCAAGAATGGGGGGGAACGTACCAAGAGACCCAGTACTTC | CASSQEWGGTYQETQYF | TRBV3-1 | few | TRBD2 | TRBJ2-5
TGCAGTGCTAGTGTCCTCGTGGGAACTAGCGGGACCGAGCAGTACTTC | CSASVLVGTSGTEQYF | TRBV20-1 | many | TRBD2 | TRBJ2-7
TGCAGTGCTAGGAAGAGTCCAGGGGTAACGGGGGAGCTGTTTTTT | CSARKSPGVTGELFF | TRBV20-1 | NA | NA | TRBJ2-2
TGTGCCAGCAGCCTCCCGCCCGGACTAGCGGGGAGCCATGAGCAGTTCTTC | CASSLPPGLAGSHEQFF | TRBV5-6 | NA | TRBD2 | TRBJ2-1
TGTGCCAGCAGCGACCCGACAATTATTAACTATGGCTACACCTTC | CASSDPTIINYGYTF | TRBV7-9 | medium-sized | NA | TRBJ1-2
TGCGCCAGCAGCGGGGGCGCTAGCAGGGAGACCCAGTACTTC | CASSGGASRETQYF | TRBV5-1 | NA | NA | TRBJ2-5
TGTGCCAGCAGCTTCGAAGGGGCTAGCGGGGAAGGAGAGACCCAGTACTTC | CASSFEGASGEGETQYF | TRBV11-3 | NA | TRBD2 | TRBJ2-5
TGTGCCAGCAGCCTCACCGACAGAGCTAACTATGGCTACACCTTC | CASSLTDRANYGYTF | TRBV14 | NA | NA | TRBJ1-2
TGCAGTGCTCCTACAACGGAGCTGGTCGGCTACACCTTC | CSAPTTELVGYTF | TRBV20-1 | few | NA | TRBJ1-2
TGCGCCAGCAGCCGGGATCGGGGGGAAAAACTGTTTTTT | CASSRDRGEKLFF | TRBV5-1 | few | NA | TRBJ1-4
TGTGCCAGCAGCTACCCCACCTCCCCAGGCGATCTCTTT | CASSYPTSPGDLF | TRBV7-9 | NA | NA | TRBJ1-1
TGCGCCAGCAGCCAAGCCAGCGGGAGCCTCGGGAGAAATGAGCAGTTCTTC | CASSQASGSLGRNEQFF | TRBV4-1 | few | TRBD2 | TRBJ2-1
TGTGCCAGCAGTTTAGCGAGGTCGGCTAACTCCTACAATGAGCAGTTCTTC | CASSLARSANSYNEQFF | TRBV12-3/TRBV12-4 | many | NA | TRBJ2-1
TGTGCCAGCAGTTTAAAACGTGGCTATGGCTACACCTTC | CASSLKRGYGYTF | TRBV12-3/TRBV12-4 | many | NA | TRBJ1-2
TGTGCCAGCAGTCACCGGGACTTCCCCAATGAGCAGTTCTTC | CASSHRDFPNEQFF | TRBV14 | few | NA | TRBJ2-1
TGCAGTGTTCGACCGGGAGCCAGGGAAGCTTTCTTT | CSVRPGAREAFF | TRBV20-1 | few | NA | TRBJ1-1